The clone carrying this T cell receptor (beta chain) was counted ten times or more. Trimming pared 6 bases from V and 3 bases from J, leaving 12 bases between. Germline V gene data show CDR1 as DFQATT and CDR2 as SNEGSKA (reference sequence). This CDR3 has 13 residues. To make TCR beta libraries, researchers used iRepertoire HTBI primers and Arm-PCR of CDR3 regions. TCRdb re-analysed the multiplex PCR reads in MiXCR, keeping a single row per CDR3 protein. The data show some 240,000 distinct CDR3 sequences, with around a fifth seen just once and 12% held by the top ten. The time point: newly diagnosed GD, antithyroid drugs for less than 3 months. RNA extracted from PBMCs served as the sequencing template. These data originate in a study of regulatory T cells in long-lasting Graves disease. These data also formed part of another study, on T cells in Graves' hyperthyroidism and ophthalmopathy. From that report: HTBI primers were the set used in a first-round RT-PCR of the TCR CDR3. Researchers found most expanded thyroid clonotypes above 0.001 in blood as well. By a 13 V-J model, ophthalmopathy was set apart from stable hyperthyroidism.

The TCR was taken from a woman aged 25 to 39 with Graves disease. Sample: peripheral blood mononuclear cells (PBMCs), taken at new diagnosis, from a patient treated with antithyroid drugs. This rearrangement joins TRBV20-1 to TRBJ1-5; unclear D gene. The CDR3 sequence: CSAPNPYNQPQHF. DNA for the CDR3: TGCAGTGCACCAAACCCATACAATCAGCCCCAGCATTTT.